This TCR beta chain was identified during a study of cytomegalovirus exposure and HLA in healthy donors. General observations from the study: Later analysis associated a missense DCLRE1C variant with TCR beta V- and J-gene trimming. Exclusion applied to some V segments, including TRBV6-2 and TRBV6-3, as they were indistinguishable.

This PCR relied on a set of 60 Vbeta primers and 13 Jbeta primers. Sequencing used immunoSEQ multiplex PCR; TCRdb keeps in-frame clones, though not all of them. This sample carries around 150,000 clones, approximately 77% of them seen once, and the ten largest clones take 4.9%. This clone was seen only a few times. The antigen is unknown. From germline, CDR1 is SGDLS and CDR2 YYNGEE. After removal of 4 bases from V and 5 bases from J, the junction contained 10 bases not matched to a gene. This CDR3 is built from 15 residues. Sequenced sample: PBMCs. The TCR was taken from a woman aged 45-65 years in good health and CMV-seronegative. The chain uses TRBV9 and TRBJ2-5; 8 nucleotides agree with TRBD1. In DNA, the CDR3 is TGTGCCAGCAGCCAACCTACAGGGGGATTGGAGACCCAGTACTTC. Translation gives CASSQPTGGLETQYF.